This T cell receptor beta chain was documented in a study of a mutant IDH1 vaccine in newly diagnosed glioma. Produced via immunoSEQ multiplex PCR; TCRdb's table is partial and in-frame only. Of 55,000 or so clones listed, roughly 80% are singletons. In germline, CDR1 is SQVTM, CDR2 ANQGSEA. V lost 0 bases and J lost 0, with 11 bases in between. The CDR3 is made up of 15 amino acids. This clone was counted once. The target antigen is unknown. This sample's time point: week 23, last vaccination. Doses consisted of 300 ug of mutant IDH1 20-mer peptide each, paired with topical imiquimod. This chain joins TRBV29-1 and TRBJ1-2; D unresolved. This TCR came from a man aged 40-49 years with glioma. The source material was PBMCs, sampled from a glioma patient whose treatment included an IDH1 peptide vaccine. The CDR3 sequence: CSVEDPRRANYGYTF. Written as DNA, the CDR3 is TGCAGCGTTGAAGACCCGCGCCGAGCTAACTATGGCTACACCTTC.